This is a list of T cell receptor beta chains from one sample in a study of cytomegalovirus exposure and HLA in healthy donors. Profiled with immunoSEQ multiplex PCR; TCRdb holds only in-frame clones, not every one. The table has about 77,000 clones, around 82% seen once; the top ten hold 3.4%. Sequenced sample: PBMCs. All receptors derive from a man aged 40-49 years in good health and CMV-seronegative. The CDR3 runs from the conserved cysteine through the conserved F or W. A D gene is named only where the DNA matches it firmly. Some rows have no size entry. The others give once, few or many, or a class for an expanded clone.

TRBD1	once	TRBV28	TRBJ1-1	TGTGCCAGCAGCCAAGAGGGGACAGCCATTTATCTGAACACTGAAGCTTTCTTT	CASSQEGTAIYLNTEAFF
TRBD1	-	TRBV5-6	TRBJ1-5	TGTGCCCGCAGCCTGAGGGGGACAGGGGGGCTACAGCCCCAGCATTTT	CARSLRGTGGLQPQHF
-	few	TRBV2	TRBJ2-5	TGTGCCAGCAGTGAGGAGCGAGAGACCCAGTACTTC	CASSEERETQYF
-	-	TRBV6-5	TRBJ1-1	TGTGCCAGCAGTTATGGGGCCATGAACACTGAAGCTTTCTTT	CASSYGAMNTEAFF
-	few	TRBV6-1	TRBJ2-1	TGTGCCAGCAGTGACCAGGGGATCTCCTACAATGAGCAGTTCTTC	CASSDQGISYNEQFF
-	-	TRBV18	TRBJ1-3	TGTGCCAGCTCACCGGGACACTCTGGAAACACCATATATTTT	CASSPGHSGNTIYF
-	-	TRBV2	TRBJ1-2	TGTGCCAGCAGTGAAGCGCCAGGGAACAATGGCTACACCTTC	CASSEAPGNNGYTF
TRBD1	few	TRBV6-5	TRBJ1-2	TGTGCCAGCAGTTATTCTCGGACAGGGGGCGGGTATGGCTACCCCTTC	CASSYSRTGGGYGYPF
-	-	TRBV11-2	TRBJ2-2	TGTGCCAGCAGCTTTTATCGGAGCACCGGGGAGCTGTTTTTT	CASSFYRSTGELFF
TRBD1	-	TRBV30	TRBJ2-7	TGTGCCTGGAATCGACAGGGATCGAGCGAGCAGTACTTC	CAWNRQGSSEQYF
-	-	TRBV7-2	TRBJ2-7	TGTGCCAGCAGCTTAGTGCAGGGGCCCTACGAGCAGTACTTC	CASSLVQGPYEQYF
TRBD1	-	TRBV29-1	TRBJ1-2	TGCAGCGTGGATGGACAGGGATATGGCTACACCTTC	CSVDGQGYGYTF
TRBD1	few	TRBV7-3	TRBJ1-1	TGTGCCAGCAGCCCCACCTCGGGACAGGGATCTGAAGCTTTCTTT	CASSPTSGQGSEAFF
TRBD1	-	TRBV5-5	TRBJ1-2	TGTGCCAGCAGCTTACTCGGGCAGGGGGGAATATATGGCTACACCTTC	CASSLLGQGGIYGYTF
-	-	TRBV7-2	TRBJ1-1	TGTGCCAGCAGCTTATTGGCGGCGACTGAAGCTTTCTTT	CASSLLAATEAFF
-	-	TRBV2	TRBJ2-5	TGTGCCAGCAGTGTACAGTACCAAGAGACCCAGTACTTC	CASSVQYQETQYF
TRBD1	-	TRBV5-4	TRBJ2-2	TGTGCCAGCAGCCCGGGGGGACAGGGAAACACCGGGGAGCTGTTTTTT	CASSPGGQGNTGELFF
-	-	TRBV4-1	TRBJ1-2	TGCGCCAGCAGTACTCCAGGGTACGGCTACACCTTC	CASSTPGYGYTF